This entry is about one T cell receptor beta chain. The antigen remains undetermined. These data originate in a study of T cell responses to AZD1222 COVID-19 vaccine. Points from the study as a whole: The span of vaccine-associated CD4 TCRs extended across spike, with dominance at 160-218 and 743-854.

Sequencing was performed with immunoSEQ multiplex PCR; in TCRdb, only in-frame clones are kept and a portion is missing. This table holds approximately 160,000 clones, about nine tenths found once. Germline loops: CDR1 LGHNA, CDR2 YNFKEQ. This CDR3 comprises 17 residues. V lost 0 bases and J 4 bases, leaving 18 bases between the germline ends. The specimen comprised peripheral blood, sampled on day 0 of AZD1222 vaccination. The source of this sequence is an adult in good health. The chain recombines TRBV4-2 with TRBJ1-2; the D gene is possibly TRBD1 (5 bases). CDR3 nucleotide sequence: TGTGCCAGCAGCCAAGATATAAGCGGGACGCCTTTCTATGGCTACACCTTC. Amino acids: CASSQDISGTPFYGYTF.